This T cell receptor beta chain is drawn from a study of immune evolution from preneoplasia to lung adenocarcinoma. The wider study: HLA loss of heterozygosity: about 7% AIS, 15% MIA, over 30% ADC, none AAH.

Overall study findings and caveats: From normal lung to invasive adenocarcinoma, top clone frequencies appeared to decrease. Clonality was highest in normal lung, lower in later-stage lesions apparently.

Method: immunoSEQ multiplex PCR; TCRdb's copy keeps in-frame clones and lacks some. The repertoire holds some 8,200 clones, with roughly 80% as singletons. Each case's diagnosis was confirmed by two pathologists on H&E. As regards this clone: Its antigen is not known.

Looked up from germline, CDR1 is SEHNR and CDR2 is FQNEAQ (reference sequence). The CDR3 has 14 amino acids. The V and J ends lost 8 bases and 0 bases respectively, with 12 bases between them. The receptor was isolated from a person between 45 and 75 years old with lung adenocarcinoma. This chain uses TRBV7-9 with TRBJ2-3; D is unresolved. Sequencing was performed on FFPE invasive lung adenocarcinoma tissue. The CDR3 loop reads CASHQMASTDTQYF. CDR3 nucleotides: TGTGCCAGCCACCAAATGGCCAGCACAGATACGCAGTATTTT.